This paragraph covers one T cell receptor beta chain sequence. This clonotype was observed many times. It lacks a known antigen. Per-nucleotide qualities are absent, and no much larger clonotype sits a single base away. These data come from a study of human T cells and chemical hapten exposure (dated by TCRdb to about 2021). Background on the whole study: For sensitization, 2% DPC in acetone was applied to a roughly 2 cm by roughly 2 cm area of upper inner arm skin. The libraries were sequenced as a pool, and the TCR yield per sample differed mostly because of small variations in library volumes within the pool. Patch testing was done on the upper back using Finn chambers containing 0.01% DPC, and results were scored after 6 days according to International Contact Dermatitis Research Group standards. The study tracked peripheral blood TCR repertoire changes in vivo during primary and secondary sensitization to the hapten diphenylcyclopropenone (DPC) in alopecia patients. Both TCR alpha and TCR beta chains were sequenced from each blood RNA sample. Throughout the approximately 26-week study period, patients were also given weekly therapeutic DPC doses on the scalp. Blood samples were taken from patients before sensitization (week 0) and at 2, 6 and about 24 weeks after DPC sensitization. The patient cohort, mostly female, included alopecia areata with under or over 50% scalp involvement, alopecia totalis and alopecia universalis. For TCR sequencing, blood came from 25 to 35 alopecia patients at anywhere from one to four time points (pre-sensitization, 2, 6 and 24 weeks).

The method behind the library was RACE. TCRdb shows the sequencer as NextSeq 500. During library preparation, unique molecular identifiers were attached to individual cDNA molecules so that TCRs could be counted in a quantitative, reproducible way. For the original study's pipeline: The median number of TCRs per sample was approximately 98,000, ranging from about 23,224 to 750,000. V, J and CDR3 annotation of the TCR reads was carried out using the Decombinator software suite. Every sample was subsampled to the same number of TCRs (28,000) for the PS versus PT1 abundance plots. Expanded TCRs were defined as absent before sensitization and observed at least eight times at the 2-week time point. TCRdb trimmed public reads at Q25 via fastp, called clones via MiXCR and kept in-frame beta chains. A single entry per CDR3 protein holds the most common genes and DNA from its merged rows. The V and J calls and clone size are TCRdb's, not the authors'. For this sample there are under 50,000 distinct CDR3 sequences; more than 8% appear just once. The ten largest clones represent roughly 25% of the sample.

V has 3 bases trimmed and J has 5 bases trimmed; junction bases matching no gene number 3. CDR1 and CDR2 are read off the germline V gene as LGHNA and YNFKEQ. The CDR3 runs 15 residues from the cysteine to the phenylalanine. Only the CDR3 portion is preserved as DNA: 45 bases, with reading frame beginning at the first base. The meaning of the sample's time point label: patch test 3, about 24 weeks after DPC sensitization. The treatment or condition label, read with the paper, signifies: therapeutic diphenylcyclopropenone sensitization with weekly scalp DPC. Total RNA was extracted from unfractionated whole blood collected in Tempus Blood RNA tubes. Blood at each patch-test visit was drawn before the patch test was applied. Patients were eligible if aged 18 to 70, diagnosed with alopecia and judged suitable for DPC therapy, and pregnant patients were excluded. Broad study findings and their caveats: Patch test score correlated positively with the number of PT1 expanded TCRs, reaching significance at thresholds 8, 16 and 32 but not at 4. Significantly more large CDR3 similarity clusters were formed by expanded TCRs than by pre-sensitization or healthy control sets, consistent with antigen-driven responses. After repeated subsampling, changes were observed in the strength of the expansion versus patch-test correlation and in the threshold at which the correlation became significant. Alopecia, a presumed autoimmune disease, was present in all patients, so the immune response of the patients might differ from that of healthy individuals. The number of TCRs above 1 in 1000 frequency did not change with DPC sensitization; there was no evidence of global repertoire structure alterations.

The specimen comprised whole blood, sampled in connection with sensitization to the hapten diphenylcyclopropenone (DPC). The chain links TRBV4-2 with TRBJ2-5, with 13 bases in between that match TRBD2. The clonotype originates from a man in his forties or fifties with alopecia areata. Some clones in this sample may be carry-over from other donors' samples. The DNA is TGTGCCAGCAGCCAGGGGACTAGCGGGAAGGAGACCCAGTACTTC. This sequence encodes CASSQGTSGKETQYF.